This TCR beta chain was captured by sequencing in a study of OX40 agonist ivuxolimab in advanced cancers. About the study as a whole: Ivuxolimab was an agonistic, fully human IgG2 monoclonal antibody directed against OX40 (CD134), a costimulatory receptor. Among the approximately 50 dose-escalation patients, about 19 had hepatocellular carcinoma, roughly 15 melanoma, 9 renal cell carcinoma and 9 head and neck cancer. The point of sequencing TCRbeta in the periphery was to test whether ivuxolimab changed TCR sequence diversity and drove clonal T-cell expansion. Three dose-escalation patients achieved partial responses, one with hepatocellular carcinoma and two with cutaneous melanoma. In the dose-escalation cohort, approximately 80% of patients were male, and the mean age was 60 years with a range of 23 to 79. Prior anti-PD-1, anti-PD-L1 or anti-CTLA-4 therapy was permitted, and checkpoint inhibitors had been received by under 50% of dose-escalation patients. Intravenous ivuxolimab was administered to patients every 2 weeks at six dose levels: 0.01, 0.1, 0.3, 1.5, 3 and 10 mg/kg. The monotherapy dose-escalation portion (N ≈ 55 patients) of the phase I ivuxolimab trial is reported in the paper. Summary of the overall study and its limitations: After ivuxolimab, CD8+ T cells had more expanded clones than CD4+ T cells on average. Low levels of normalized T-cell clonal expansion were also shown by some nonresponding patients. Which antigens the clonally expanded peripheral T cells were specific for was not determined. Clonal expansion of both CD4+ and CD8+ blood T cells was observed from baseline to week 6 at doses 0.1 to 3.0 mg/kg. In the 0.1-3.0 mg/kg groups, partial responders had among the lowest normalized peripheral clonal expansion, particularly in CD8+ T cells.

Patients with autoimmune disease history or receiving systemic immunosuppression were excluded from the trial. In every dose cohort, peripheral blood was drawn for TCR sequencing at baseline, cycle 4 day 1, and cycle 7 day 1. The samples were drawn from a first-in-human, open-label, multicenter phase I dose-escalation trial of ivuxolimab. Adults with locally advanced or metastatic melanoma, renal cell carcinoma, hepatocellular carcinoma or head and neck squamous cell carcinoma were enrolled in the trial. Before TCR sequencing, CD4+ and CD8+ T cells were separately sorted from peripheral blood. Points on this clone: Its antigen is not yet known. No base qualities exist here, and no much larger clone lies one base off it.

Genomic DNA was isolated from the sorted cells so that the TCRbeta CDR3 region could be sequenced. TCRbeta CDR3 regions were sequenced using the immunoSEQ Assay. The source is immuneACCESS, and TCRdb retained only in-frame sequences with V and J called. Part of the clones is not carried over; for the studies checked, unresolved V genes explain less than half of this, and the remainder is unexplained. This sample is represented by about 76,000 clones; 85% of them were singletons. The ten largest clones take up less than 0.8% of the sample. CDR1 SGHRS and CDR2 YFSETQ were looked up in the germline V gene. The CDR3 goes from the cysteine to the phenylalanine over 13 residues. Only the CDR3 portion is preserved as DNA: 39 bases, with reading frame beginning at the first base. The germline V and J ends show losses of 4 bases and 5 bases respectively, and no gene match explains 5 bases of the junction.

Recombination linked TRBV5-1 to TRBJ2-5, with 7 central nucleotides matching TRBD2. The specimen was CD4+ or CD8+ T cells sorted from blood, collected in a trial of the OX40 agonist ivuxolimab. The TCR comes from an adult with an advanced solid tumor such as melanoma, head and neck, liver or kidney cancer. DNA sequence: TGCGCCAGCAGCACCGGACTAGTGGAGACCCAGTACTTC. The encoded protein is CASSTGLVETQYF.